This T cell receptor beta chain derives from a study of blood T cell repertoires in COVID-19. In the study overall: Sources were T cells, B-cell-depleted T cells, or PBMCs; the material itself was cDNA or gDNA.

The V gene's germline CDR1 is SGHRS and CDR2 YFSETQ. This CDR3 contains 16 residues. V was pared by 0 bases and J by 0 bases, with 11 bases between. During active infection, Seattle patients enrolled and were then monitored through disease. Study processing details: Nucleated cell number was recorded as an estimate derived from reference gene primer amplification. Data came from immunoSEQ multiplex PCR; TCRdb stores just in-frame clones and leaves some out. V, J and clone size are taken as reported in that table, and D and trimming were inferred from the DNA itself. Of tens of thousands of clones listed, approximately 88% were seen once; the top ten hold around 16%.

The V gene is TRBV5-1, the J gene TRBJ2-3; maybe TRBD1 (5 bases). The sequence derives from a woman in her sixties with COVID-19, enrolled during active disease. The sequencing sample was made of peripheral blood. CDR3 DNA: TGCGCCAGCAGCTTGGCCGACAGCCCTAGCACAGATACGCAGTATTTT. This encodes CASSLADSPSTDTQYF.